This T cell receptor beta chain was recovered during a study of blood T cell repertoires in COVID-19. Overall study: Sample material is recorded as cDNA or gDNA derived from T cells, B-cell-depleted T cells, or PBMCs.

The protocol was immunoSEQ multiplex PCR, while the TCRdb copy is restricted to in-frame clones and leaves out a portion. The profile shows roughly 250,000 clones, about 90% of them singletons. V trimming: 4 bases; J trimming: 6 bases; junction bases outside the gene matches: 7. Germline V gives CDR1 SGHDT, CDR2 YYEEEE. The CDR3 contains 15 residues. V is TRBV5-6 and J is TRBJ1-1; 12 bases fit TRBD1. The specimen was peripheral blood. This clonotype was obtained from a woman in her 40s with acute or convalescent COVID-19. The CDR3 here is CASSLGDRGLSEAFF. The CDR3 nucleotides read TGTGCCAGCAGCCTGGGGGACAGGGGGCTCTCTGAAGCTTTCTTT.